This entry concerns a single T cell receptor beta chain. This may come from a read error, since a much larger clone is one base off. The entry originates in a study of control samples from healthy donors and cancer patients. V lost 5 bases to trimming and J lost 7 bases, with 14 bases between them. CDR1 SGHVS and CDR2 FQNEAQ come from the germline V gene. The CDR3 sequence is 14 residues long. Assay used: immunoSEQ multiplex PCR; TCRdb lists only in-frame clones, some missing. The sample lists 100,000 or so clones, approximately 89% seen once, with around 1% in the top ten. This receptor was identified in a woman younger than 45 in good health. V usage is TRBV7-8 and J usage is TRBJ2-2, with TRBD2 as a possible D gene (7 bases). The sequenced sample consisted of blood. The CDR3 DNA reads TGTGCCAGCAGCCGGGGAGGGGGGGACGGGGAGCTGTTTTTT. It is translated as CASSRGGGDGELFF.